One TCR beta chain is described in this entry. These data originate in a study of blood T cell repertoires in COVID-19. The overall study: Sample material is recorded as cDNA or gDNA derived from T cells, B-cell-depleted T cells, or PBMCs.

Enrolment of Seattle patients took place during active infection, and they were followed longitudinally. In the study's own analysis: Nucleated cell counts were estimated from reference gene primer amplification. Sequencing was performed with immunoSEQ multiplex PCR; in TCRdb, only in-frame clones are kept and a portion is missing. V, J and clone size are taken as reported in that table, and D and trimming were inferred from the DNA itself. The sample shows roughly 220,000 clones, roughly four fifths of them seen only once. The trim removed 6 bases at V and 10 bases at J, leaving 11 bases unmatched. Germline loops: CDR1 MNHEY, CDR2 SVGAGI. The length of the CDR3 is 14 residues.

Sequencing was carried out using peripheral blood. This receptor was identified in a woman of 80 years or more with COVID-19, enrolled during active disease. The chain recombines TRBV6-5 with TRBJ2-1; 8 bases are a match to TRBD2. CDR3 residues: CASRHGLAGLEQFF. In DNA form, the CDR3 reads TGTGCCAGCAGGCACGGACTAGCAGGTTTGGAGCAGTTCTTC.